Listed here are 4 T cell receptor beta chains from one sample, sequenced in a study of shared clonotypes between healthy human individuals. TCRdb's copy holds only in-frame clones and misses some; the assay was immunoSEQ multiplex PCR. Counted here are about 660,000 clones, about 74% occurring once; the ten biggest clones make up 1.5% to 2%. The sample comprised memory CD4+ T cells sorted from blood. Regarding subset: CD45RA-negative fraction. Receptors originate from a woman aged 25 to 39 in good health.

In this sample, this clone turned up once. One end of the junction is discordant with germline, which a read error may explain. This sequence joins TRBV5-5 and TRBJ2-2; perhaps TRBD1 as D (5 bases). The CDR3 is 17 residues long. Germline CDR1 is SGHKS and CDR2 is YYEKEE (reference sequence). The CDR3 DNA follows: TGTGCCAGCAGTTTGGACACCTCTTCGCCGAACACCGGGGAGCTGTTTTTT. Amino acid sequence: CASSLDTSSPNTGELFF.

Of note for this clone: Distinct nucleotide sequences in the sample also encode this CDR3. The V call is TRBV29-1, the J call TRBJ2-3, with D tentatively TRBD1 (5 bases). Trimming removed 6 bases at V and 0 bases at J, with 7 bases between. Germline loops: CDR1 SQVTM, CDR2 ANQGSEA. The CDR3 extends over 12 amino acids. The CDR3 here is CSVDSSTDTQYF. DNA of the CDR3: TGCAGCGTCGACAGTAGCACAGATACGCAGTATTTT.

V usage is TRBV27 and J usage is TRBJ2-1; D may be TRBD2 (6 bases). The CDR3 is 17 amino acids. Germline assignment: CDR1 MNHEY and CDR2 SMNVEV (reference sequence). V gave up 2 bases and J gave up 4 bases, with 18 bases separating them. The CDR3 sequence: CASSLNPAGVNYNEQFF. The DNA of the CDR3 is TGTGCCAGCAGTTTAAATCCAGCGGGCGTAAATTACAATGAGCAGTTCTTC.

V is TRBV28 and J is TRBJ2-7; D may be TRBD1 (5 bases). V lost 6 bases to trimming and J lost 1 base, with 19 bases between them. This CDR3 spans 16 amino acids. Germline V gives CDR1 MDHEN, CDR2 SYDVKM. The CDR3 is CASSRIGADVSYEQYF. The CDR3 DNA sequence: TGTGCCAGCAGCCGGATAGGGGCAGACGTTTCCTACGAGCAGTACTTC.